A selection of T cell receptor beta chains follows, all from one sample in a study of T cells after yellow fever vaccination. TCRdb recomputed calls from the 5' RACE reads with MiXCR, one row per CDR3 protein. The table shows a few hundred thousand distinct CDR3 sequences, with about 6% occurring only once. Sequences were derived from PBMCs, sampled 5 days after the yellow fever booster vaccination. These receptors were taken from a young man who received the YFV17D yellow fever vaccine. Both conserved end residues are part of each CDR3. D genes are given only for firm matches. Expanded clones are given a class, and other clones once, few, many or no size at all.

d_call j_call cdr3_length v_call clone_size cdr3_aa cdr3_nt
TRBD2 TRBJ2-5 15 TRBV9 few CASSPTSGSLKTQYF TGTGCCAGCAGCCCAACTAGCGGGAGCTTGAAGACCCAGTACTTC
NA TRBJ1-5 13 TRBV3-1 many CASSQGINQPQHF TGTGCCAGCAGCCAGGGGATCAATCAGCCCCAGCATTTT
TRBD2 TRBJ2-1 15 TRBV7-2 many CASSLTPTSGGEQFF TGTGCCAGCAGCTTAACCCCGACTAGCGGTGGTGAGCAGTTCTTC
TRBD2 TRBJ2-1 15 TRBV7-2 many CASSRGLASYNEQFF TGTGCCAGCAGCCGGGGACTAGCGTCCTACAATGAGCAGTTCTTC
NA TRBJ2-3 15 TRBV28 many CASRGGGLGTDTQYF TGTGCCAGCAGAGGGGGGGGGCTGGGCACAGATACGCAGTATTTT
TRBD2 TRBJ2-1 15 TRBV3-1 many CASSQGLAGEAEQFF TGTGCCAGCAGCCAAGGACTAGCGGGAGAAGCTGAGCAGTTCTTC
NA TRBJ2-2 15 TRBV3-1 NA CASSQDREGTGELFF TGTGCCTCCTCCCAAGATAGGGAAGGAACCGGGGAGCTGTTTTTT
NA TRBJ1-2 15 TRBV7-2 many CASSDRLGGEYGYTF TGTGCCAGCAGCGATAGGCTCGGGGGAGAATATGGCTACACCTTC
NA TRBJ2-3 16 TRBV28 NA CASSLKGARLTDTQYF TGTGCCAGCAGTTTAAAAGGGGCCAGACTAACAGATACGCAGTATTTT
NA TRBJ2-2 15 TRBV3-1 NA CASSQDWKGTGELFF TGTGCCAGCAGCCAAGATTGGAAAGGGACCGGGGAGCTGTTTTTT
TRBD1 TRBJ2-2 13 TRBV12-3/TRBV12-4 NA CASDSGGTGELFF TGTGCCAGCGACTCAGGGGGTACCGGGGAGCTGTTTTTT
TRBD2 TRBJ2-1 15 TRBV5-1 few CASSLISGPYNEQFF TGCGCCAGCAGCTTGATTAGCGGGCCGTACAATGAGCAGTTCTTC
NA TRBJ2-7 14 TRBV5-5 few CASSFPDTSYEQYF TGTGCCAGCAGCTTCCCGGACACTTCCTACGAGCAGTACTTC
NA TRBJ2-6 15 TRBV5-6 NA CASSFGMNWANVLTF TGTGCCAGCAGCTTCGGTATGAACTGGGCCAACGTCCTGACTTTC
NA TRBJ2-3 13 TRBV7-3 many CASSLIGPDTQYF TGTGCCAGCAGCTTAATTGGGCCCGATACGCAGTATTTT
NA TRBJ2-7 13 TRBV20-1 NA CSAAPDGSYEQYF TGCAGTGCAGCCCCGGACGGATCCTACGAGCAGTACTTC
NA TRBJ2-1 11 TRBV29-1 many CSVGPEGEQFF TGCAGCGTTGGGCCTGAGGGTGAGCAGTTCTTC
TRBD1 TRBJ2-5 17 TRBV5-1 many CASSLGQGVGEKETQYF TGCGCCAGCAGCTTGGGACAGGGGGTTGGAGAAAAAGAGACCCAGTACTTC
TRBD1 TRBJ1-5 17 TRBV24-1 NA CATSDGTGSASNQPQHF TGTGCCACCAGTGACGGGACAGGGAGTGCGAGCAATCAGCCCCAGCATTTT
TRBD1 TRBJ1-2 16 TRBV5-4 NA CASSLRTGGWENGYTF TGTGCCAGCAGCTTGAGGACAGGGGGCTGGGAAAATGGCTACACCTTC
NA TRBJ2-7 13 TRBV27 many CASSPTGNYEQYF TGTGCCAGCAGTCCTACAGGAAACTACGAGCAGTACTTC
TRBD2 TRBJ2-2 17 TRBV7-9 NA CASRQPPGGPRTGELFF TGTGCCAGCAGGCAACCGCCGGGAGGGCCGAGGACCGGGGAGCTGTTTTTT
NA TRBJ2-3 14 TRBV2 NA CASSSQPNTDTQYF TGTGCCAGCTCTTCCCAGCCGAACACAGATACGCAGTATTTT
NA TRBJ2-3 14 TRBV18 NA CASSLGDPTDTQYF TGTGCCAGCTCACTAGGAGACCCCACAGATACGCAGTATTTT
NA TRBJ1-1 15 TRBV27 NA CASSYTWTMNTEAFF TGTGCCAGCAGTTATACGTGGACCATGAACACTGAAGCTTTCTTT
NA TRBJ2-7 13 TRBV13 NA CASSGQINYEQYF TGTGCCAGCAGCGGACAGATTAACTACGAGCAGTACTTC
NA TRBJ2-6 17 TRBV12-3/TRBV12-4 NA CASSLRQGPSGANVLTF TGTGCCAGCAGTTTAAGGCAGGGCCCCTCTGGGGCCAACGTCCTGACTTTC
NA TRBJ2-2 14 TRBV10-2 many CASLLTQNTGELFF TGCGCCAGTTTACTTACACAAAACACCGGGGAGCTGTTTTTT
NA TRBJ1-5 14 TRBV27 NA CASRGAGGFQPQPF TGTGCCAGCAGGGGGGCAGGCGGCTTCCAGCCCCAGCCTTTT
TRBD1 TRBJ2-1 15 TRBV7-2 NA CASTQTGGTGNEQFF TGTGCCAGCACCCAGACAGGGGGCACGGGCAATGAGCAGTTCTTC
NA TRBJ1-4 12 TRBV30 few CASSRGWEKLFF TGTGCCTCAAGTCGGGGGTGGGAAAAACTGTTTTTT
TRBD1 TRBJ2-7 15 TRBV18 many CASSLQGARYYEQYF TGTGCCAGCTCATTACAGGGGGCGCGGTATTACGAGCAGTACTTC
TRBD2 TRBJ2-4 16 TRBV20-1 many CSASTSGSLAKNIQYF TGCAGTGCTAGTACTAGCGGGAGCTTAGCCAAAAACATTCAGTACTTC
TRBD1 TRBJ2-7 16 TRBV7-9 many CASSSLEGTGGTEQYF TGTGCCAGCAGCTCCCTTGAGGGGACAGGGGGCACCGAGCAGTACTTC
TRBD2 TRBJ2-1 14 TRBV20-1 many CSATSGRALSEQFF TGCAGTGCTACCAGCGGGAGGGCCCTTTCTGAGCAGTTCTTC
TRBD1 TRBJ2-4 14 TRBV7-2 few CASKNRGLENIQYF TGTGCCAGCAAAAACAGGGGGCTGGAAAACATTCAGTACTTC
NA TRBJ2-7 16 TRBV7-6 many CASSSFPGLSLQEQYF TGTGCCAGCAGCTCCTTCCCGGGACTTTCACTGCAGGAGCAGTACTTC
NA TRBJ1-3 14 TRBV29-1 few CSVLVGFSGNTIYF TGCAGCGTCCTGGTCGGTTTCTCTGGAAACACCATATATTTT
TRBD1 TRBJ2-7 14 TRBV6-5 NA CASIWDRQSYEQYF TGTGCCAGCATTTGGGACAGGCAATCCTACGAGCAGTACTTC
NA TRBJ2-5 12 TRBV29-1 few CSVVGEAETQYF TGCAGCGTTGTGGGGGAGGCAGAGACCCAGTACTTC
TRBD1 TRBJ1-2 14 TRBV5-1 many CASSLGQGGYGYTF TGCGCCAGCAGCCTGGGACAGGGCGGATATGGCTACACCTTC